This T cell receptor beta chain was recovered during a study of monozygotic twins with inflammatory bowel disease. This CDR3 region has 13 residues. The germline V gene encodes CDR1 DFQATT and CDR2 SNEGSKA (reference sequence). A 6-nucleotide sample barcode was carried by the UMIs, which template switching added. TCRdb reprocessed the 5' RACE reads and reports one entry per CDR3 protein, with no DNA. The sample table includes 150,000 or so distinct CDR3 sequences. V gene TRBV20-1 combines with J gene TRBJ2-3; TCRdb returns TRBD1, unconfirmable since there is no DNA. The sample consisted of blood. The TCR comes from a human donor with ulcerative colitis or Crohn's disease, or a healthy co-twin of an affected twin (not recorded which). CDR3 protein: CSARDRGPDTQYF.